This record concerns one T cell receptor (beta chain) sequence. Its antigen has not been determined. No base quality values were provided; no much bigger clone lies one nucleotide off. The immunoSEQ Assay, which relies on bias-controlled multiplex PCR amplification of genomic DNA, was used to profile TCRbeta CDR3 regions. Processing in the source paper ran as follows. The absolute abundance of each unique TCRbeta CDR3 region was quantified after sequences were collapsed and filtered. Two models were used to test differential abundance: a binomial model (Fisher-equivalent) and a beta-binomial model that adds time-dependent variance fitted from healthy donors. Any clone with fewer than 5 combined templates was excluded, and a clone was called differentially abundant if its Benjamini-Hochberg FDR was below 0.01. Beta-binomial variance was modeled as a function of total template count across the two samples using the form v = (b*log(k)+a)^2. TCRdb holds this immuneACCESS table with in-frame rearrangements only. Some clones are missing; in checked studies, unresolved V genes explain under half, and the rest has no known cause. The DNA was the basis for D and trimming; V, J and clone size are from that table. Present in this sample are approximately 94,000 clones, 75% to 90% of which were seen just once. The top ten constitute less than 7% of the sample.

The data derive from a study of identifying expanded T cells in peripheral blood (dated by TCRdb to between 2018 and 2020). Concerning the study at large: Separate aliquots of the same genomic DNA pool were sequenced to produce technical replicates, and four replicates were compared in pairs. Overall results and qualifications from the work: Across all healthy-donor time intervals, the beta-binomial model significantly lowered both the number of clones called differentially abundant and the false-positive rate. Between technical replicates the binomial model flagged roughly 1.2 differentially abundant clones, whereas over about 2 weeks the binomial model flagged about 15 and over approximately 4 weeks 19 to 20. For all healthy donors, the variance in clone template counts between roughly two-week samples rose significantly as total template count increased. The authors expected biological variance in healthy repertoires might increase further over much longer intervals such as months to years.

During the collection period, no infections or other immune events were recorded for the healthy donors. To calibrate time-dependent variance in a beta-binomial model of T-cell clone differential abundance, blood repertoires from healthy donors were used as a training cohort. The training cohort was composed of approximately 10 healthy donors, 3 female and 7 male. On average the donors were approximately 40 years old, and their ages spanned roughly 29 to 64 years. Obtained from a commercial supplier, whole blood was collected from each healthy donor at three time points set approximately two weeks apart. Genomic DNA was extracted from unsorted whole blood for immunosequencing. The CDR3 runs 14 amino acids, cysteine and phenylalanine included. Only CDR3 DNA is held: 42 bases, read in frame from base 1. V loses 2 bases, J loses 1 base, and the germline ends lie 5 bases apart. For CDR1 and CDR2, the germline V gene lists SGHTA and FQGNSA.

The receptor was isolated from a person aged 18 to 75 in good health. Sequencing used blood. The V and J segments used are TRBV7-2 and TRBJ1-4, with the D gene call left open. This receptor carries the CDR3 CASSLRRTNEKLFF. The sequenced DNA: TGTGCCAGCAGCTTACGGAGAACTAATGAAAAACTGTTTTTT.